These 10 T cell receptor beta chains originate from one sample sequenced in a study of T cell responses to AZD1222 COVID-19 vaccine (dated by TCRdb to 2020 to 2022). Library creation used the immunoSEQ multiplex PCR assay. TCRdb took this table from immuneACCESS and kept in-frame rearrangements with V and J called. Such tables lack part of the clones; where checked against another copy, unresolved V genes explain under half of the gap, and the rest is unexplained. For this sample the table gives about 120,000 clones, of which about 88% were detected only once. 7.5% to 8% of the sample comes from the top ten. In the paper's terms, the time point label means: baseline before first vaccination. The starting material was peripheral blood, obtained on day 0 of AZD1222 vaccination. These TCRs come from an adult in good health.

This chain uses TRBV30 with TRBJ1-5; no firm D call. V lost 4 bases and J 5 bases, leaving 18 bases between the germline ends. The germline gives CDR1 GTSNPN, CDR2 SVGIG (reference sequence). This CDR3 contains 15 residues. The CDR3 loop reads CAWTPTLSPDQPQHF. CDR3 sequence (DNA): TGTGCCTGGACCCCGACACTCTCCCCAGATCAGCCCCAGCATTTT. Drawing the rest from reference TRBV30 and TRBJ1-5, the complete variable domain is SQTIHQWPATLVQPVGSPLSLECTVEGTSNPNLYWYRQAAGRGLQLLFYSVGIGQISSEVPQNLSASRPQDRQFILSSKKLLLSDSGFYLCAWTPTLSPDQPQHFGDGTRLSIL.

The rearrangement links TRBV3-1 (or the pseudogene TRBV3-2) to TRBJ1-6, with a weak D call TRBD1 (5 bases). The germline V and J ends were trimmed by 3 bases and 0 bases, with 9 bases remaining between them. Germline CDR1 and CDR2: LGHDT and YNNKEL (reference sequence). The CDR3 is 16 amino acids. The CDR3: CASSQAGSSYNSPLHF. The CDR3 bases are TGTGCCAGCAGCCAGGCAGGGAGCTCCTATAATTCACCCCTCCACTTT.

V is TRBV29-1 and J is TRBJ2-1; D might be TRBD2 (7 bases). Deletions cut 6 bases from V and 2 bases from J, with 14 bases between. Germline-derived CDR1 and CDR2 are SQVTM and ANQGSEA. This CDR3 comprises 14 residues. DNA for the CDR3: TGCAGCGTCAGAGGGGGGGCCACCTACAATGAGCAGTTCTTC. It codes for CSVRGGATYNEQFF.

V and J are TRBV7-8 and TRBJ1-6, with 8 bases matching TRBD1. CDR3 size: 17 residues. V gave up 6 bases and J gave up 3 bases; unmatched junction bases: 10. Germline V gives CDR1 SGHVS, CDR2 FQNEAQ. CDR3 protein: CASSSPGTGRYNSPLHF. The CDR3 DNA sequence: TGTGCCAGCAGTAGCCCCGGGACAGGCCGCTATAATTCACCCCTCCACTTT.

The chain joins TRBV16 to TRBJ2-2, with D hard to call. Germline CDR1 reads KGHSY; CDR2 reads FQNENV. The CDR3 consists of 16 residues. V lost 2 bases and J lost 5, with 15 bases in between. The CDR3 DNA reads as TGTGCCAGCAGCCAAGGCCTTAGCACCCAGACCGGGGAGCTGTTTTTT. Translation: CASSQGLSTQTGELFF.

The rearrangement uses TRBV19 and TRBJ2-1; 10 nucleotides align to TRBD1. V lost 5 bases, J lost 4 bases, and 8 bases stayed unmatched. Germline loops: CDR1 LNHDA, CDR2 SQIVND (reference sequence). The CDR3 is made up of 16 amino acids. CDR3 in amino acids: CASSDRGLSPYNEQFF. The CDR3 region has the DNA TGTGCCAGTAGTGACAGGGGGCTCTCCCCTTACAATGAGCAGTTCTTC.

V is TRBV6-5 and J is TRBJ1-1, with D uncertain. The V gene's germline CDR1 is MNHEY and CDR2 SVGAGI. This CDR3 is built from 12 residues. V was clipped by 8 bases and J by 8 bases, with 15 bases between them. CDR3 residues: CASATLVSEAFF. CDR3 DNA sequence: TGTGCCAGCGCAACTTTGGTTTCCGAAGCTTTCTTT.

This clone was observed a few times. The V call is TRBV6-5, the J call TRBJ1-3, with D possibly being TRBD1 (5 bases). Germline V gene lookup returns CDR1 MNHEY and CDR2 SVGAGI. CDR3 length: 15 residues. The V end was cut by 5 bases, the J end by 0 bases, with 11 bases between. The CDR3 reads CASSRQPTSGNTIYF. CDR3 bases: TGTGCCAGCAGTCGACAGCCAACCTCTGGAAACACCATATATTTT.

This chain joins TRBV7-9 and TRBJ2-1; possible D gene TRBD2, 5 bases. Trimming took off 3 bases at V and 5 bases at J, with 14 bases between the two ends. The CDR3 spans 15 residues. Germline lookup yields CDR1 SEHNR and CDR2 FQNEAQ (reference sequence). CDR3 in DNA: TGTGCCAGCAGCTTCCACAATAGCGCCAACAATGAGCAGTTCTTC. This translates into CASSFHNSANNEQFF. Complete variable domain (other parts from reference TRBV7-9 and TRBJ2-1): DTGVSQNPRHKITKRGQNVTFRCDPISEHNRLYWYRQTLGQGPEFLTYFQNEAQLEKSRLLSDRFSAERPKGSFSTLEIQRTEQGDSAMYLCASSFHNSANNEQFFGPGTRLTVL.

The rearrangement links TRBV6-5 to TRBJ1-1, with D unresolved. CDR3 length: 13 residues. The V gene lost 7 bases and the J gene lost 3 bases, with 12 bases spanning the gap. CDR1 is MNHEY and CDR2 is SVGAGI in the germline V gene. DNA of the CDR3: TGTGCCAGCATGCCGGCCTCGGACACTGAAGCTTTCTTT. The encoded protein is CASMPASDTEAFF.